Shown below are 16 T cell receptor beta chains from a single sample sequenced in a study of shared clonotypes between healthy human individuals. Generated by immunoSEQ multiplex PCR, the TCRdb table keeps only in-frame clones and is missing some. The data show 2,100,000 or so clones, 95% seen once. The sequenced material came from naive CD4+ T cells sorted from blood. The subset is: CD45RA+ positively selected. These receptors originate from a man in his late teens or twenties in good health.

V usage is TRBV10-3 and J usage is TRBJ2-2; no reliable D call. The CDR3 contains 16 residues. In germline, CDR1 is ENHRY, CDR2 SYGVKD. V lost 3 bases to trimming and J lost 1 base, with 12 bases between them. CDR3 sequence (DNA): TGTGCCATCAGTGATTTGGCAACCCTGAACACCGGGGAGCTGTTTTTT. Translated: CAISDLATLNTGELFF.

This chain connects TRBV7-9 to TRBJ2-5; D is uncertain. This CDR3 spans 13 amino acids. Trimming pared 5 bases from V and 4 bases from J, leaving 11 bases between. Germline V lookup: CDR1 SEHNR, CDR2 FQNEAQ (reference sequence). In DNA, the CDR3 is TGTGCCAGCAGCCGGGTGGTGGGAGAGACCCAGTACTTC. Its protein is CASSRVVGETQYF. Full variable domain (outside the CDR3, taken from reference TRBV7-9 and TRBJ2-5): DTGVSQNPRHKITKRGQNVTFRCDPISEHNRLYWYRQTLGQGPEFLTYFQNEAQLEKSRLLSDRFSAERPKGSFSTLEIQRTEQGDSAMYLCASSRVVGETQYFGPGTRLLVL.

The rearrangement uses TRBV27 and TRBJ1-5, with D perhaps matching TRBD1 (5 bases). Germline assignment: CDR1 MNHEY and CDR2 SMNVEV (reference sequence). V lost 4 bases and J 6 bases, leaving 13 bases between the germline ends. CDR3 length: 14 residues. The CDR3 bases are TGTGCCAGCAGTTCCTCCGGGGCGCGTCAGCCCCAGCATTTT. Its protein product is CASSSSGARQPQHF.

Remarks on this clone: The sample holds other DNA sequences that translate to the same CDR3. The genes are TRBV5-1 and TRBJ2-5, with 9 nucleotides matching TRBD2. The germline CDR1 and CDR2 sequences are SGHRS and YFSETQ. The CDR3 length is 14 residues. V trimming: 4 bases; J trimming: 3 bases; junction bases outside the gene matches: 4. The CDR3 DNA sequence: TGCGCCAGCAGCCTTGTAGCGGGAGAAGAGACCCAGTACTTC. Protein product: CASSLVAGEETQYF.

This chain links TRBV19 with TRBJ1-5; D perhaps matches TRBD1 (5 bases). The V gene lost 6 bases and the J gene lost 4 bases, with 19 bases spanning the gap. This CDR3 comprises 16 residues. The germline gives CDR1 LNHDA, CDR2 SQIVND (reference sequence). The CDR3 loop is CASRVPGKGLNQPQHF. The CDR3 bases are TGTGCCAGTAGGGTCCCCGGTAAGGGGCTAAATCAGCCCCAGCATTTT.

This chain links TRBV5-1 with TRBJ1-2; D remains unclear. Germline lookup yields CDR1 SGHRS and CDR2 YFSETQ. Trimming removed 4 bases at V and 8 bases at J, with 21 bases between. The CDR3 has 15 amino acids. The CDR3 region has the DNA TGCGCCAGCAGCAAAGCCCCGGGAGAGGGAACCGGCTACACCTTC. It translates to CASSKAPGEGTGYTF.

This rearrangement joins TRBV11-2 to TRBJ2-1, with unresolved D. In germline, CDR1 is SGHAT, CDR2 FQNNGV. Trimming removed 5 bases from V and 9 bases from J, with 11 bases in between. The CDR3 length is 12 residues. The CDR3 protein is CASSPNRVEQFF. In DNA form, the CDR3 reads TGTGCCAGCAGCCCCAATAGGGTTGAGCAGTTCTTC. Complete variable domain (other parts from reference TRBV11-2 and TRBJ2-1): EAGVAQSPRYKIIEKRQSVAFWCNPISGHATLYWYQQILGQGPKLLIQFQNNGVVDDSQLPKDRFSAERLKGVDSTLKIQPAKLEDSAVYLCASSPNRVEQFFGPGTRLTVL.

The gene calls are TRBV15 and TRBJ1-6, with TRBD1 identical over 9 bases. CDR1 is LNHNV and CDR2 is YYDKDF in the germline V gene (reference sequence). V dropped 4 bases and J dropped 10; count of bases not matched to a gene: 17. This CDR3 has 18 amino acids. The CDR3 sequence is CATSTTGTGRLLPSPLHF. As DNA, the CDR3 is TGTGCCACCAGCACTACCGGGACAGGGCGCTTATTACCGTCACCCCTCCACTTT.

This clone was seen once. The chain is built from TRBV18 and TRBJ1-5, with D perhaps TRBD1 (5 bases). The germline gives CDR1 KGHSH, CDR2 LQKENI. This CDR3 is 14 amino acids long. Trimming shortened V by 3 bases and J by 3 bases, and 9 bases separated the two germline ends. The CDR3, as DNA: TGTGCCAGCTCACCCCGACAGAACAATCAGCCCCAGCATTTT. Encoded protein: CASSPRQNNQPQHF.

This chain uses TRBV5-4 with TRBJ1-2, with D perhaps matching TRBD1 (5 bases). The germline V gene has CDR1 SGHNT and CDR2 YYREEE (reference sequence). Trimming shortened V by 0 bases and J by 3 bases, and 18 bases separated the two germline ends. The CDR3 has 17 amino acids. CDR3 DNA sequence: TGTGCCAGCAGCTTGGGCATCTTCAGGGCTCGAGACTATGGCTACACCTTC. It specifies CASSLGIFRARDYGYTF.

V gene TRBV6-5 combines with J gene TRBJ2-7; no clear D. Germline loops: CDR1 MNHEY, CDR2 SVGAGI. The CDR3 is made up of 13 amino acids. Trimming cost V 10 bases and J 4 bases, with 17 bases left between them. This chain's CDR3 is CATRRGLTYEQYF. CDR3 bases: TGTGCCACCCGGAGAGGCCTAACTTACGAGCAGTACTTC.

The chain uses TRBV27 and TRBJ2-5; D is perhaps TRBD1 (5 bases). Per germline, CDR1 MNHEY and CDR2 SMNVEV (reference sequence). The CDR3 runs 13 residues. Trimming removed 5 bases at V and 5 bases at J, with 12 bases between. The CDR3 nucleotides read TGTGCCAGCAGTAGGCCAGGGTCGGAGACCCAGTACTTC. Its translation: CASSRPGSETQYF.

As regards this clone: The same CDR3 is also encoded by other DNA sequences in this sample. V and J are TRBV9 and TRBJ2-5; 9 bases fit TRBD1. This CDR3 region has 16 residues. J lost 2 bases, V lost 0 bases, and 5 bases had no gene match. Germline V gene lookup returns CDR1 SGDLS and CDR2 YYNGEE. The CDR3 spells CASSVAVDRGQETQYF. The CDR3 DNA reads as TGTGCCAGCAGCGTAGCTGTCGACAGGGGGCAAGAGACCCAGTACTTC.

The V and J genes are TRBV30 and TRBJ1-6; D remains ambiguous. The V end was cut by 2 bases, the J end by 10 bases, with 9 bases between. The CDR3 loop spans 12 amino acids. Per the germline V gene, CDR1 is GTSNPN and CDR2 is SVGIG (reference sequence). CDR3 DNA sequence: TGTGCCTGGAGTCGACTCGAGTCACCCCTCCACTTT. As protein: CAWSRLESPLHF.

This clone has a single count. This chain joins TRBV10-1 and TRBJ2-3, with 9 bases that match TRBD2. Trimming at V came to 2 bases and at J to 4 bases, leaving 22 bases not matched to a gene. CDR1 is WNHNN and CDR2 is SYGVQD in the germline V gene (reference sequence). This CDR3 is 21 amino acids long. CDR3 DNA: TGCGCCAGCAGTGAGGAAAAGTTGCGGATAGCGGGAGCACTGGGTGCAGATACGCAGTATTTT. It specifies CASSEEKLRIAGALGADTQYF.

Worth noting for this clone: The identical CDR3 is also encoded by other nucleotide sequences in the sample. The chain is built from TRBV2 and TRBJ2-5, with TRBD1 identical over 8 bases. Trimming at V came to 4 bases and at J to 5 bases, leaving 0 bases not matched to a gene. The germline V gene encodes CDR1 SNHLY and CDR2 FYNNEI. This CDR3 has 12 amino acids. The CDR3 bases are TGTGCCAGCAGTGGACAGGGGGAGACCCAGTACTTC. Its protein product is CASSGQGETQYF.